This entry is about one TCR beta chain. The antigen is undetermined. The protocol was immunoSEQ multiplex PCR, while the TCRdb copy is restricted to in-frame clones and leaves out a portion. The sample lists 25,000 to 30,000 clones; roughly 80% were seen once. This sample is part of a study of neoadjuvant nivolumab and ipilimumab in lung cancer. Study-wide results and caveats: Blood richness before therapy tracked richness in tumors resected after neoadjuvant therapy. TCR receptors were sequenced in few samples. Compared with tumor-adjacent uninvolved lung, resected tumors showed greater richness and clonality. From pretherapy to surgery, tumor richness and clonality rose with dual therapy.

Trimming removed 3 bases from V and 4 bases from J, with 10 bases in between. Germline CDR1 GTSNPN, CDR2 SVGIG (reference sequence). The CDR3 has 12 residues. The chain has TRBV30 and TRBJ2-7; D may be TRBD1 or TRBD2 (6 bases each). The sequence was collected from an adult with non-small cell lung cancer. Sequencing was performed on tumor tissue, taken after neoadjuvant nivolumab, alone or with ipilimumab, at or shortly before surgery. CDR3 DNA sequence: TGTGCCTGGAGCGAGGGGGGTTACGAGCAGTACTTC. Encoded protein: CAWSEGGYEQYF. The variable domain in full, completed from reference TRBV30 and TRBJ2-7, reads SQTIHQWPATLVQPVGSPLSLECTVEGTSNPNLYWYRQAAGRGLQLLFYSVGIGQISSEVPQNLSASRPQDRQFILSSKKLLLSDSGFYLCAWSEGGYEQYFGPGTRLTVT.